Listed below are T cell receptor beta chains from one sample, sequenced in a study of cytomegalovirus exposure and HLA in healthy donors. Measured with immunoSEQ multiplex PCR; TCRdb has only the in-frame clones, and not every one. The sample contains around 140,000 clones, 75% to 90% of which appear only once. Material for sequencing was PBMCs. The receptors derive from a man aged 35 to 55 in good health and CMV-seronegative. Each CDR3 is given with its conserved first and last residue. The D gene is left open where the match is weak. The size entry is marked missing in some rows and otherwise reads once, few, many or a size class.

len	abundance	d_gene	j_gene	v_gene	CDR3nt	CDR3aa
15	NA	NA	TRBJ1-2	TRBV5-1	TGCGCCAGCAGCTCAGAGGGGGTAGTGAACTATGGCTACACCTTC	CASSSEGVVNYGYTF
14	NA	NA	TRBJ1-6	TRBV7-6	TGTGCCAGCAGCTTACAGCAGGTTAATTCACCCCTCCACTTT	CASSLQQVNSPLHF
14	once	NA	TRBJ2-5	TRBV18	TGTGCCAGCTCACCCGGGGGAACGGGGGAGACCCAGTACTTC	CASSPGGTGETQYF
15	NA	NA	TRBJ1-6	TRBV2	TGTGCCAGCAAAATGGGGAGCTCCTATAATTCCCCCCTCCACTTT	CASKMGSSYNSPLHF
10	NA	NA	TRBJ2-5	TRBV20-1	TGCAGTGCCGCCCAGGAGACCCAGTACTTC	CSAAQETQYF
14	NA	TRBD1	TRBJ1-4	TRBV5-1	TGCGCCAGCAGCTCGGACAGGGGTGGGGAAAAACTGTTTTTT	CASSSDRGGEKLFF
15	NA	NA	TRBJ2-3	TRBV7-3	TGTGCCAGCAGCTTATACGGCAGGGGCACAGATACGCAGTATTTT	CASSLYGRGTDTQYF
15	NA	NA	TRBJ1-3	TRBV5-3	TGTGCCAGCTCCAGGGGACGGAGCTCTGGAAACACCATATATTTT	CASSRGRSSGNTIYF
14	few	NA	TRBJ1-1	TRBV5-4	TGTGCCAGCAGCTTACAGGCAAGGAACACTGAAGCTTTCTTT	CASSLQARNTEAFF
14	few	NA	TRBJ2-7	TRBV7-2	TGTGCCAGCAGCCGACACAAAACAGGCTACGAGCAGTACTTC	CASSRHKTGYEQYF
12	few	NA	TRBJ1-1	TRBV6-6	TGTGCCAGCCACTCGGGGGTCACTGAAGCTTTCTTT	CASHSGVTEAFF
14	NA	NA	TRBJ1-2	TRBV28	TGTGCCAGCAGGTGGGAGGGGGGAGTCTATGGCTACACCTTC	CASRWEGGVYGYTF
14	NA	TRBD1	TRBJ1-6	TRBV5-6	TGTGCCAGCAGCCCCGGGACAGGGCGGACACCCCTCCACTTT	CASSPGTGRTPLHF
16	NA	NA	TRBJ1-6	TRBV5-3	TGTGCCAGAAGCTTGGCACCCGGACAGCGGATTCGTCCCCTCCACTTT	CARSLAPGQRIRPLHF
13	NA	NA	TRBJ1-6	TRBV6-4	TGTGCCAGCAGTGGAAGCACTAATTCACCCCTCCACTTT	CASSGSTNSPLHF
13	NA	NA	TRBJ1-1	TRBV10-1	TGCGCCAGCAGTGAAGGGACATACACTGAAGCTTTCTTT	CASSEGTYTEAFF
17	NA	NA	TRBJ1-1	TRBV9	TGTGCCAGCAGCGTCCTCCCAGAGGGTTTATTGGACACTGAAGCTTTCTTT	CASSVLPEGLLDTEAFF
13	NA	NA	TRBJ2-2	TRBV7-2	TGTGCCAGCAGCTTAACGTCAGTCGGGGAGCTGTTTTTT	CASSLTSVGELFF
15	NA	NA	TRBJ1-6	TRBV25-1	TGTGCCAGCGCCTCCGGGGGAGTCTATAATTCACCCCTCCACTTT	CASASGGVYNSPLHF
15	NA	TRBD1	TRBJ1-6	TRBV5-1	TGCGCCAGCAGACGTCTGACAGGGGAAACTTCACCCCTCCACTTT	CASRRLTGETSPLHF
15	NA	TRBD2	TRBJ2-7	TRBV10-2	TGCGCCAGCAGTGAGACCGGGGGGACGGCCTACGAGCAGTACTTC	CASSETGGTAYEQYF
16	NA	NA	TRBJ1-6	TRBV4-3	TGCGCCAGCAGCCGCGACGGGGGGAGGGAGAGTTCACCCCTCCACTTT	CASSRDGGRESSPLHF
15	NA	TRBD1	TRBJ2-7	TRBV27	TGTGCCAGCAGTTTACGACAGGGGCCCCCCTACGAGCAGTACTTC	CASSLRQGPPYEQYF
15	NA	NA	TRBJ2-7	TRBV30	TGTGCCTGGTGGGGGCCTCCCTATAGCTCCTACGAGCAGTACTTC	CAWWGPPYSSYEQYF
16	once	NA	TRBJ1-3	TRBV10-1	TGCGCCAGCAGTGGTTCGGACACAAACTCTGGAAACACCATATATTTT	CASSGSDTNSGNTIYF
19	NA	TRBD2	TRBJ2-1	TRBV5-1	TGCGCCAGCAGCCTTGGGGGACTAGCGGGGGGGCCGGTCGGCAATGAGCAGTTCTTC	CASSLGGLAGGPVGNEQFF
14	NA	NA	TRBJ2-6	TRBV6-5	TGTGCCAGCAGTCGAAGGGGGGGGGCCAACGTCCTGACTTTC	CASSRRGGANVLTF
15	NA	NA	TRBJ2-7	TRBV27	TGTGCCAGCAGCCGGTCCGGGACAAGCTCCTACGAGCAGTACTTC	CASSRSGTSSYEQYF
15	few	TRBD1	TRBJ2-6	TRBV14	TGTGCCAGCAGCCCAACAGGGGCTGGGGCCAACGTCCTGACTTTC	CASSPTGAGANVLTF
16	NA	NA	TRBJ2-6	TRBV19	TGTGCCAGTATCACGGGACAAATCTCTGGGGCCAACGTCCTGACTTTC	CASITGQISGANVLTF
15	NA	NA	TRBJ1-3	TRBV5-5	TGTGCCAGCAGCATCGGACAGAGCTCTGGAAACACCATATATTTT	CASSIGQSSGNTIYF
15	once	TRBD2	TRBJ2-1	TRBV6-5	TGTGCCAGCAGTTACGACAGGACTAGCGGGGAGAAGCAGTTCTTC	CASSYDRTSGEKQFF
14	NA	NA	TRBJ2-7	TRBV5-4	TGTGCCAGCAGCTTGGACAGGAGTAACTACGAGCAGTACTTC	CASSLDRSNYEQYF
12	NA	NA	TRBJ2-3	TRBV6-1	TGTGCCAGCAGTCCCATCACAGATACGCAGTATTTT	CASSPITDTQYF
15	NA	TRBD2	TRBJ2-3	TRBV6-5	TGTGCCAGCAGGGGACTAGCGGGGGTCACAGATACGCAGTATTTT	CASRGLAGVTDTQYF